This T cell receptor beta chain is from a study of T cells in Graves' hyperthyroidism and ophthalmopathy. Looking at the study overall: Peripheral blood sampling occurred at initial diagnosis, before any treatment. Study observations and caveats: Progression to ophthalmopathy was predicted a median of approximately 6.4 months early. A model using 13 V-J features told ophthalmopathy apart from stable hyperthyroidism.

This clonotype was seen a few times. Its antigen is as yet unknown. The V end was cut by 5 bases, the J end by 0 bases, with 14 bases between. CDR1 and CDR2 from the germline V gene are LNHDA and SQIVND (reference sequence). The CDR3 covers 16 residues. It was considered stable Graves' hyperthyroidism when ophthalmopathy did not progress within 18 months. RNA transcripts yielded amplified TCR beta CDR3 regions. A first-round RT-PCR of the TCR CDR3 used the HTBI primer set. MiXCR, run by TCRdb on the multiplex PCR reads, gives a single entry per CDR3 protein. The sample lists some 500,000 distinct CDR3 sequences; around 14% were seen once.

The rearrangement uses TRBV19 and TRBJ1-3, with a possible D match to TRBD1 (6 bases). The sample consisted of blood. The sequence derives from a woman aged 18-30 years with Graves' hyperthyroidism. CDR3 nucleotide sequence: TGTGCCAGTAGTCAGGACAGCTTCTACTCTGGAAACACCATATATTTT. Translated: CASSQDSFYSGNTIYF.